The TCR beta chain described here comes from a study of CD8+ T cells in alopecia areata. Germline V CDR1 and CDR2: SGHDT, YYEEEE. The CDR3 covers 16 residues. Germline trimming cut 6 bases from V and 0 bases from J; bases unmatched to any gene: 11. After isolation, RNA underwent reverse transcription to generate cDNA as the sequencing template. Repertoires were generated with immunoSEQ multiplex PCR, while TCRdb's copy carries only in-frame clones and drops some. The sample has about 110,000 clones; 45% to 60% are singletons. The clonotype was recovered from a human donor with alopecia areata. The sample comprised NKG2D-low CD8+ T cells sorted from blood. The chain recombines TRBV5-6 with TRBJ2-7; 8 bases line up with TRBD1. Here the CDR3 reads CASIKTRGQDSYEQYF. DNA of the CDR3: TGTGCCAGCATCAAAACCCGGGGACAGGACTCCTACGAGCAGTACTTC.